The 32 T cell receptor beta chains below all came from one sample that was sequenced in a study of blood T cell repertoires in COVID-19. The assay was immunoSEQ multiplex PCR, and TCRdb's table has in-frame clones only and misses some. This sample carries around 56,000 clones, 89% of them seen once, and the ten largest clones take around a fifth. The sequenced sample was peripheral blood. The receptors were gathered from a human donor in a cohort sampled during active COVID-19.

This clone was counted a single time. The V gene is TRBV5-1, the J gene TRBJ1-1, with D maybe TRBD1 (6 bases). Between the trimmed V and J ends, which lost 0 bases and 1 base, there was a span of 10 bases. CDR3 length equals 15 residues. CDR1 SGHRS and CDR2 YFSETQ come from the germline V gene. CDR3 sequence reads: CASSLVPGANTEAFF. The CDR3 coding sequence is TGCGCCAGCAGCTTGGTCCCAGGGGCGAACACTGAAGCTTTCTTT.

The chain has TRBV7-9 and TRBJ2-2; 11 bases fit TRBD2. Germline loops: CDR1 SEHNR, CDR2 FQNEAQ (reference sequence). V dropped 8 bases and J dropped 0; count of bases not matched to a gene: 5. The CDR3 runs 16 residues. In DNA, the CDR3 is TGTGCCAGCGGGGGTAGCGGGGGGGCGAACACCGGGGAGCTGTTTTTT. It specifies CASGGSGGANTGELFF.

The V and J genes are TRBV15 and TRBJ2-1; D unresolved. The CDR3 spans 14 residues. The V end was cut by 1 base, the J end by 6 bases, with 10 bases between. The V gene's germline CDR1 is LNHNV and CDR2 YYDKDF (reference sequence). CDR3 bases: TGTGCCACCAGCAGAGTTGGCAGTCTCAATGAGCAGTTCTTC. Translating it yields CATSRVGSLNEQFF.

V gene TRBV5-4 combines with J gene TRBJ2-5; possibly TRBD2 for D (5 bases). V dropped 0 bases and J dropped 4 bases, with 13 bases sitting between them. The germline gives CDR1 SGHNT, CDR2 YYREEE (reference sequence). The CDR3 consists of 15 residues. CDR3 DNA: TGTGCCAGCAGCTTGGCCGGGGTTTTATCAGAGACCCAGTACTTC. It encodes CASSLAGVLSETQYF.

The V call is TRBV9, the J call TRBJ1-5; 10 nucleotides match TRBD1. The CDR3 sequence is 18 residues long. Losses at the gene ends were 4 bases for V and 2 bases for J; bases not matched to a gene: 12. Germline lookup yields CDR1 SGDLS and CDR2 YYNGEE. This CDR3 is CASSPEDRGPKGNQPQHF. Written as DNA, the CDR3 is TGTGCCAGCAGCCCGGAAGACAGGGGGCCTAAGGGCAATCAGCCCCAGCATTTT.

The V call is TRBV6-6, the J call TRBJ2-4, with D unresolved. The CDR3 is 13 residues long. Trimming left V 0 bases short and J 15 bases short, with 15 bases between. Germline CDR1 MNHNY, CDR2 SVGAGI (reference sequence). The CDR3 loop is CASSYSKHPGGYF. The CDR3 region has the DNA TGTGCCAGCAGTTACTCGAAGCACCCTGGTGGGTACTTC.

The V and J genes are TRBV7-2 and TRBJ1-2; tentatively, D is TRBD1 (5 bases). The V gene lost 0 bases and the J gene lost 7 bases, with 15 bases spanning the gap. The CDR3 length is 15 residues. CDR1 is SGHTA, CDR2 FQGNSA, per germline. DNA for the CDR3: TGTGCCAGCAGCTTAGCGCGTGGGGAGGGGTTTGGCTACACCTTC. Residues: CASSLARGEGFGYTF. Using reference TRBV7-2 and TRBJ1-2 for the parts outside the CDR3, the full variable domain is GAGVSQSPSNKVTEKGKDVELRCDPISGHTALYWYRQSLGQGLEFLIYFQGNSAPDKSGLPSDRFSAERTGGSVSTLTIQRTQQEDSAVYLCASSLARGEGFGYTFGSGTRLTVV.

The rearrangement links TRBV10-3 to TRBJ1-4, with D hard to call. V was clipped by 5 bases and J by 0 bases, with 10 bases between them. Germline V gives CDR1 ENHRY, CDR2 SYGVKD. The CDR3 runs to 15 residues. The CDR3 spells CAISRELATNEKLFF. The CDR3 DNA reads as TGTGCCATCAGTCGCGAGCTTGCAACTAATGAAAAACTGTTTTTT.

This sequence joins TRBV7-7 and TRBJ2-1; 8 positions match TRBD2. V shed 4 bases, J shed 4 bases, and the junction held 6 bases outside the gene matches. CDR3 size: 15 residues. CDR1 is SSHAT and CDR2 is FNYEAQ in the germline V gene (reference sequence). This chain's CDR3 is CASSSRLATYNEQFF. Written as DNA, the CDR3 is TGTGCCAGCAGCTCGAGACTAGCGACATACAATGAGCAGTTCTTC.

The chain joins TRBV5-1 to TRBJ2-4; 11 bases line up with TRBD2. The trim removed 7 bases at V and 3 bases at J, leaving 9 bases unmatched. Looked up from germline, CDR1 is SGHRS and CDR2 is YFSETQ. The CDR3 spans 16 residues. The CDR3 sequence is CASRPVAGGFKNIQYF. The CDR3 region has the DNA TGCGCCAGCCGACCAGTAGCGGGGGGGTTCAAAAACATTCAGTACTTC.

Here the CDR3 DNA reads TGTGCCAGCAGCCTACTGACATCAACTAGCACAGATACGCAGTATTTT. It is translated as CASSLLTSTSTDTQYF. The chain is built from TRBV11-2 and TRBJ2-3, with D unresolved. The V gene lost 5 bases and the J gene lost 0 bases, with 15 bases spanning the gap. Germline V lookup: CDR1 SGHAT, CDR2 FQNNGV. The CDR3 is made up of 16 amino acids.

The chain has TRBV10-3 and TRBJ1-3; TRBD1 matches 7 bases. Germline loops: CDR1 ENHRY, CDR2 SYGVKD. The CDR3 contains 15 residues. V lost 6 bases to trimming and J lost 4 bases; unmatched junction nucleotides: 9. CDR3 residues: CAISPGTGAGNTIYF. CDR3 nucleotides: TGTGCCATCAGCCCCGGTACAGGGGCCGGAAACACCATATATTTT.

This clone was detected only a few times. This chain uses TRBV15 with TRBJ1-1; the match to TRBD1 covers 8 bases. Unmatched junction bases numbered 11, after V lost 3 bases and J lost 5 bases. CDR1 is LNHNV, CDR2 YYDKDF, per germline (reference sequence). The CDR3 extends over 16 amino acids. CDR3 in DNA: TGTGCCACCAGCAGTCCATTCACAGGGGGGGTAACTGAAGCTTTCTTT. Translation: CATSSPFTGGVTEAFF.

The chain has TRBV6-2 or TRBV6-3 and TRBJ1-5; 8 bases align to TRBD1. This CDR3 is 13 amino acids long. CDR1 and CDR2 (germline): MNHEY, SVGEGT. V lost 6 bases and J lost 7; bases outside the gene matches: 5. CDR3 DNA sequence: TGTGCCAGCAGCGGGGACAGGAGGCAGCCCCAGCATTTT. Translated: CASSGDRRQPQHF.

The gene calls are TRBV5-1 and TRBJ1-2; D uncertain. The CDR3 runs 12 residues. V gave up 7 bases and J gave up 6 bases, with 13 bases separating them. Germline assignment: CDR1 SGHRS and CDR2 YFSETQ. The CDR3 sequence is CASRAGNHGYTF. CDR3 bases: TGCGCCAGCCGAGCGGGGAATCATGGCTACACCTTC.

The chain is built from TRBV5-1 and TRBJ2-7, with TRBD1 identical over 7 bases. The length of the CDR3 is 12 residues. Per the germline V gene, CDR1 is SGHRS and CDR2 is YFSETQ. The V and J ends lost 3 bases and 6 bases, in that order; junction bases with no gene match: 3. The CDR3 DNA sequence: TGCGCCAGCAGCTACGACAGGGCCGAGCAGTACTTC. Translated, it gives CASSYDRAEQYF.

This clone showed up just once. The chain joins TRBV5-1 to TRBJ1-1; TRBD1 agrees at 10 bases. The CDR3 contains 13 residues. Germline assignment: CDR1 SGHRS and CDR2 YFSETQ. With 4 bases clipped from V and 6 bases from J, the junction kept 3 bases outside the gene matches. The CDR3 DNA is TGCGCCAGCAGCGTGGGACAGGGGCCTGAAGCTTTCTTT. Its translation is CASSVGQGPEAFF.

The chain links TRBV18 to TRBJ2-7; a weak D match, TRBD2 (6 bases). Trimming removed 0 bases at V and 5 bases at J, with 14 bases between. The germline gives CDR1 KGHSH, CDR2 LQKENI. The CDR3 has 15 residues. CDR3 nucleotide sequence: TGTGCCAGCTCACCACCGGCGGGGTCATTCCACGAGCAGTACTTC. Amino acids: CASSPPAGSFHEQYF.

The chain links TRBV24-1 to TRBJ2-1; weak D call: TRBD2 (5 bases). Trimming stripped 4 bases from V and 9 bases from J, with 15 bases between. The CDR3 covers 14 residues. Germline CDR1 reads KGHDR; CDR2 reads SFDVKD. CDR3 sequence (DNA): TGTGCCACCAGTGACCCGACTAAGCCAATTGAGCAGTTCTTC. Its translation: CATSDPTKPIEQFF.

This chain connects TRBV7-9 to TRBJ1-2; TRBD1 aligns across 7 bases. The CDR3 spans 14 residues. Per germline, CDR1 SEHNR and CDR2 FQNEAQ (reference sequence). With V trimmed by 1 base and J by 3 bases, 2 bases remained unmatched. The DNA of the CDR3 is TGTGCCAGCAGCTTAGAACAGGGGCACTATGGCTACACCTTC. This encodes CASSLEQGHYGYTF.

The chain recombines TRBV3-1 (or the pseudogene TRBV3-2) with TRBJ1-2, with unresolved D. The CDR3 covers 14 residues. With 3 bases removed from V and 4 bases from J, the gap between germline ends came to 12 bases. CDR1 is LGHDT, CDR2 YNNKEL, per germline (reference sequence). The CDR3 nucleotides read TGTGCCAGCAGCCAGGGTCGGGGAAGCTATGGCTACACCTTC. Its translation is CASSQGRGSYGYTF.

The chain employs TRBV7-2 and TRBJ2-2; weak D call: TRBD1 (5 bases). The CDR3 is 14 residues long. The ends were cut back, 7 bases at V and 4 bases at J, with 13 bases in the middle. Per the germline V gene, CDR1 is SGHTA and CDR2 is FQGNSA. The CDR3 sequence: CASTLQTVTGELFF. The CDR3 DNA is TGTGCCAGCACCCTTCAGACAGTCACCGGGGAGCTGTTTTTT.

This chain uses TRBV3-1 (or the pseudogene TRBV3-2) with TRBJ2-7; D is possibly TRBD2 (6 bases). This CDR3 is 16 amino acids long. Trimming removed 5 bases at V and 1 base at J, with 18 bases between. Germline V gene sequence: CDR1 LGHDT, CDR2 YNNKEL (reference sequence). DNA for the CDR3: TGTGCCAGCAGCTCAAGGAGGGCTCAGAGTTCCTACGAGCAGTACTTC. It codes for CASSSRRAQSSYEQYF.

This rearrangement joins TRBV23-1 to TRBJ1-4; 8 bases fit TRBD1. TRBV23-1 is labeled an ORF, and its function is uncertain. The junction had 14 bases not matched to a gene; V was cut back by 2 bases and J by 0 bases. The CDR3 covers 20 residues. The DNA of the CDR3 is TGCGCCAGCAGTCAAAAACGGACAGGGAGGGGCTTTGCAACTAATGAAAAACTGTTTTTT. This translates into CASSQKRTGRGFATNEKLFF.

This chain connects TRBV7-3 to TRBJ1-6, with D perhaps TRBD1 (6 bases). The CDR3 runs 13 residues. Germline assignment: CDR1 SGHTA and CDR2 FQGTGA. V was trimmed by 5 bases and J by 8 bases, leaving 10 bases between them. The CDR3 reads CASSQNRDSPLHF. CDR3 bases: TGTGCCAGCAGCCAAAACAGGGATTCACCCCTCCACTTT.

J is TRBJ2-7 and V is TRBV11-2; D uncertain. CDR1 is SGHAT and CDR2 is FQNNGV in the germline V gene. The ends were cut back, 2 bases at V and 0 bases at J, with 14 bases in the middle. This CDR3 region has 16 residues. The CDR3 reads CASSLPSADNSYEQYF. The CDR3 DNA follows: TGTGCCAGCAGCTTACCGAGTGCAGACAACTCCTACGAGCAGTACTTC.

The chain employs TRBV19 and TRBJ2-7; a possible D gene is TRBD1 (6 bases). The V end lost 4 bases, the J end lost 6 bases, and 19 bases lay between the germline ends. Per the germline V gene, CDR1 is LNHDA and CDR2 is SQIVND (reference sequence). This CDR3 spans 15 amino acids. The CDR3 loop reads CASSTRQAMSSEQYF. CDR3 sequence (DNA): TGTGCCAGTAGTACAAGACAGGCCATGAGTTCCGAGCAGTACTTC.

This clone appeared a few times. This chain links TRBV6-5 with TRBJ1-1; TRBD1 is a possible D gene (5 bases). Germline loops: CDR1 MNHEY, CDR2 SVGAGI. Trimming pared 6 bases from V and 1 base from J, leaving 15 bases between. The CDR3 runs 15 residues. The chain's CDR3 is CASSARVSWNTEAFF. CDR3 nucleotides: TGTGCCAGCAGCGCCAGGGTTTCCTGGAACACTGAAGCTTTCTTT.

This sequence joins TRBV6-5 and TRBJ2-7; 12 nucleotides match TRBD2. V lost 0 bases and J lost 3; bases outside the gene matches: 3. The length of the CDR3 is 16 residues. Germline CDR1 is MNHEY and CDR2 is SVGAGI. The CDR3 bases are TGTGCCAGCAGTTACTCGATGGGACTAGCGGGCTACGAGCAGTACTTC. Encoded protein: CASSYSMGLAGYEQYF.

DNA of the CDR3: TGCAGTGCTAGTGGGACAAGGGGGACCCCTGAGACCCAGTACTTC. Its protein is CSASGTRGTPETQYF. J is TRBJ2-5 and V is TRBV20-1, with D possibly TRBD1 on 6 matching bases. V gave up 3 bases and J gave up 5 bases, with 19 bases separating them. The length of the CDR3 is 15 residues. Germline loops: CDR1 DFQATT, CDR2 SNEGSKA (reference sequence).

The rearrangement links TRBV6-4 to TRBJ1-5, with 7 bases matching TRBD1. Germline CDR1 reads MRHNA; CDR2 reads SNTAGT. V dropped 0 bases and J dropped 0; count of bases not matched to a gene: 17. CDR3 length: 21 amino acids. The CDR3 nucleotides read TGTGCCAGCAGTGACTCTAGAAGTAGGGACAGAGATATCTCTAGCAATCAGCCCCAGCATTTT. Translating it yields CASSDSRSRDRDISSNQPQHF.

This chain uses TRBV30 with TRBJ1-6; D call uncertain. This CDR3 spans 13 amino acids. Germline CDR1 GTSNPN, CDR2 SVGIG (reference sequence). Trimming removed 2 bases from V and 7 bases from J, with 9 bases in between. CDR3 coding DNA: TGTGCCTGGAGTATCGGAGTAAATTCACCCCTCCACTTT. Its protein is CAWSIGVNSPLHF. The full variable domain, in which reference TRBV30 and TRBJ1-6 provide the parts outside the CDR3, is SQTIHQWPATLVQPVGSPLSLECTVEGTSNPNLYWYRQAAGRGLQLLFYSVGIGQISSEVPQNLSASRPQDRQFILSSKKLLLSDSGFYLCAWSIGVNSPLHFGNGTRLTVT.